Listed below are T cell receptor beta chains from one sample, sequenced in a study of blood T cell repertoires in COVID-19. The method was immunoSEQ multiplex PCR; TCRdb's version includes in-frame clones alone and lacks a portion of them. The data hold about 120,000 clones, with more than 75% observed a single time. The material sequenced was peripheral blood. These receptors were collected from a man aged 55 to 70 with acute or convalescent COVID-19. The CDR3 runs from the conserved cysteine through the conserved F or W. A D gene is named only where the DNA matches it firmly. Clone sizes are given selectively: once, few, many, or a class where the clone is expanded.

J gene: TRBJ2-3; V gene: TRBV7-2; D gene: TRBD2; clone size: .; CDR3 protein: CASSLGLGGRAPDTQYF; CDR3 DNA: TGTGCCAGCAGCTTAGGGCTTGGCGGGAGGGCCCCAGATACGCAGTATTTT
J gene: TRBJ1-4; V gene: TRBV5-1; D gene: .; clone size: .; CDR3 protein: CASSSRENEKLFF; CDR3 DNA: TGCGCCAGCAGCTCCCGGGAAAATGAAAAACTGTTTTTT
J gene: TRBJ1-2; V gene: TRBV7-3; D gene: TRBD1; clone size: .; CDR3 protein: CASSLGTGEGGYTF; CDR3 DNA: TGTGCCAGCAGCTTAGGGACAGGGGAAGGTGGCTACACCTTC
J gene: TRBJ2-5; V gene: TRBV4-3; D gene: TRBD1; clone size: .; CDR3 protein: CASSQGISWTGDYLAETQYF; CDR3 DNA: TGCGCCAGCAGCCAAGGGATTTCTTGGACAGGGGACTACCTTGCGGAGACCCAGTACTTC
J gene: TRBJ2-7; V gene: TRBV11-2; D gene: .; clone size: .; CDR3 protein: CASSSSGRAHYEQYF; CDR3 DNA: TGTGCCAGCAGCTCCTCTGGGCGGGCTCACTACGAGCAGTACTTC
J gene: TRBJ1-5; V gene: TRBV12-5; D gene: .; clone size: once; CDR3 protein: CATPSGIPQPQHF; CDR3 DNA: TGTGCTACCCCCTCGGGGATACCACAGCCCCAGCATTTT
J gene: TRBJ1-6; V gene: TRBV4-3; D gene: TRBD1; clone size: .; CDR3 protein: CASSQGQGYNSPLHF; CDR3 DNA: TGCGCCAGCAGCCAAGGACAGGGGTATAATTCACCCCTCCACTTT
J gene: TRBJ2-2; V gene: TRBV11-3; D gene: .; clone size: .; CDR3 protein: CASSLGSRGRTGELFF; CDR3 DNA: TGTGCCAGCAGCTTAGGTTCCCGGGGAAGAACCGGGGAGCTGTTTTTT
J gene: TRBJ1-1; V gene: TRBV9; D gene: .; clone size: .; CDR3 protein: CASSEATGPTEAFF; CDR3 DNA: TGTGCCAGCAGCGAGGCAACAGGCCCCACTGAAGCTTTCTTT
J gene: TRBJ1-6; V gene: TRBV4-3; D gene: TRBD1; clone size: .; CDR3 protein: CASSQNTGEPLHF; CDR3 DNA: TGCGCCAGCAGCCAAAACACAGGGGAGCCCCTCCACTTT
J gene: TRBJ2-7; V gene: TRBV27; D gene: .; clone size: .; CDR3 protein: CASSLSGPSSYEQYF; CDR3 DNA: TGTGCCAGCAGTTTAAGCGGGCCTAGCTCCTACGAGCAGTACTTC
J gene: TRBJ2-1; V gene: TRBV27; D gene: TRBD1; clone size: .; CDR3 protein: CASSPTGIASYNEQFF; CDR3 DNA: TGTGCCAGCAGTCCGACAGGGATCGCCTCCTACAATGAGCAGTTCTTC
J gene: TRBJ1-2; V gene: TRBV5-6; D gene: .; clone size: .; CDR3 protein: CASSPGLGGNYGYTF; CDR3 DNA: TGTGCCAGCAGCCCGGGACTCGGGGGGAACTATGGCTACACCTTC
J gene: TRBJ1-4; V gene: TRBV19; D gene: .; clone size: once; CDR3 protein: CASGFGGKLFF; CDR3 DNA: TGTGCCAGTGGCTTCGGGGGAAAACTGTTTTTT
J gene: TRBJ2-3; V gene: TRBV3-1/TRBV3-2; D gene: TRBD2; clone size: .; CDR3 protein: CASSQTTSGGRYF; CDR3 DNA: TGTGCCAGCAGCCAAACGACTAGCGGCGGAAGGTATTTT
J gene: TRBJ2-7; V gene: TRBV30; D gene: TRBD1; clone size: once; CDR3 protein: CALNSPVTGPSYEQYF; CDR3 DNA: TGTGCCTTAAACTCCCCCGTGACAGGGCCATCGTACGAGCAGTACTTC
J gene: TRBJ2-2; V gene: TRBV6-5; D gene: .; clone size: .; CDR3 protein: CASSYSGGGNTGELFF; CDR3 DNA: TGTGCCAGCAGTTACTCGGGAGGAGGGAACACCGGGGAGCTGTTTTTT
J gene: TRBJ2-1; V gene: TRBV6-5; D gene: .; clone size: .; CDR3 protein: CASSLMARGRTEQFF; CDR3 DNA: TGTGCCAGCAGCTTAATGGCTCGTGGGAGGACTGAGCAGTTCTTC
J gene: TRBJ2-7; V gene: TRBV6-6; D gene: .; clone size: .; CDR3 protein: CASSGSPYEQYF; CDR3 DNA: TGTGCCAGCAGCGGGTCCCCCTACGAGCAGTACTTC
J gene: TRBJ1-2; V gene: TRBV4-2; D gene: TRBD1; clone size: .; CDR3 protein: CASRQGQGIDYGYTF; CDR3 DNA: TGTGCCAGCAGACAGGGACAGGGGATTGACTATGGCTACACCTTC
J gene: TRBJ1-4; V gene: TRBV7-6; D gene: .; clone size: .; CDR3 protein: CASSLKGGLDEKLFF; CDR3 DNA: TGTGCCAGCAGCTTAAAAGGGGGTTTGGATGAAAAACTGTTTTTT
J gene: TRBJ2-7; V gene: TRBV28; D gene: TRBD2; clone size: few; CDR3 protein: CASRRGSRGAYEQYF; CDR3 DNA: TGTGCCAGCAGAAGGGGCAGCCGGGGGGCCTACGAGCAGTACTTC
J gene: TRBJ2-7; V gene: TRBV3-1/TRBV3-2; D gene: .; clone size: .; CDR3 protein: CASSRVVRQFSYEQYF; CDR3 DNA: TGTGCCAGCAGCCGAGTGGTAAGACAATTCTCCTACGAGCAGTACTTC
J gene: TRBJ2-2; V gene: TRBV10-1; D gene: TRBD1; clone size: .; CDR3 protein: CASSGDSPDTGELFF; CDR3 DNA: TGCGCCAGCAGTGGGGACAGCCCAGACACCGGGGAGCTGTTTTTT
J gene: TRBJ2-1; V gene: TRBV5-1; D gene: .; clone size: once; CDR3 protein: CASSLIAESYNEQFF; CDR3 DNA: TGCGCCAGCAGCCTCATAGCGGAATCCTACAATGAGCAGTTCTTC